This T cell receptor beta chain derives from a study of blood T cell repertoires in COVID-19. Across the study: Both acute and convalescent COVID-19 samples were obtained from the United States, Italy and Spain.

In this sample, this clone turned up once. Per the original data handling: Estimation of nucleated cell counts relied on the amplification of reference gene primers. Using immunoSEQ multiplex PCR, the repertoire was profiled, and TCRdb retains in-frame clones only, with some absent. D and trimming come from the DNA, and the V and J calls and clone size come from that table. This table has roughly 42,000 clones, around 91% appearing once. There are 16 residues in the CDR3. The germline V gene encodes CDR1 SNHLY and CDR2 FYNNEI. V lost 1 base, J lost 10 bases, and 11 bases stayed unmatched. The rearrangement joins TRBV2 to TRBJ1-5; TRBD1 matches 9 bases. The receptor comes from a man aged 30-40 years with active or convalescent COVID-19. Sequencing was carried out using peripheral blood. The CDR3 nucleotides read TGTGCCAGCAGTGAAGAGTGGGGGACAGGGAGGCCCCCCCAGCATTTT. It encodes CASSEEWGTGRPPQHF.